Listed below are T cell receptor beta chains from one sample, sequenced in a study of cytomegalovirus exposure and HLA in healthy donors. Some clones are missing from TCRdb's copy, which holds only in-frame ones; the method was immunoSEQ multiplex PCR. The data hold fewer than 150,000 clones, with under 80% observed a single time. Sequencing was done on a sample of PBMCs. These TCRs come from a woman between 50 and 59 years old in good health and CMV-seropositive. Both conserved end residues are trimmed from each CDR3.

TRBV27	TRBJ2-7	ASSFGGGYEQY
TRBV27	TRBJ1-3	ASSLQGGSGNTIY
TRBV19	TRBJ1-5	ASSFLGGRKSNQPQH
TRBV27	TRBJ1-3	ASSETGAGGNTIY
TRBV19	TRBJ2-3	ASTRTSVSTDTQY
TRBV7-8	TRBJ2-3	ASSRGTGQNTQY
TRBV19	TRBJ2-1	ASSGRTSGRYEQF
TRBV4-1	TRBJ1-2	ASSQAWDSKNYGYT
TRBV5-6	TRBJ2-7	ASSFPGQGSHEQY
TRBV4-1	TRBJ2-3	ASSQVVAAGTDTQY
TRBV6-6	TRBJ1-1	ASRSRDRDSTEAF
TRBV5-5	TRBJ1-5	ASSEEGRQPQH
TRBV5-4	TRBJ2-3	ASSLETSGGNTQY
TRBV7-9	TRBJ2-2	ASSLWGRGFVGELF
TRBV19	TRBJ2-5	ASNTGQGIGTQY
TRBV29-1	TRBJ2-6	SVELRQGYSGANVLT
TRBV5-6	TRBJ2-4	ASSFLLAGSKNIQY
TRBV28	TRBJ2-3	ASGLISDTQY
TRBV29-1	TRBJ2-1	SVTGDREGF
TRBV11-2	TRBJ2-7	ASGAMGQGYEQY
TRBV2	TRBJ2-7	ASKTGTGVYEQY
TRBV7-2	TRBJ2-5	ASSFSSGPPAGETQY
TRBV7-2	TRBJ1-5	ASSSTGVNQPQH
TRBV29-1	TRBJ1-5	SVRGTGNQPQH
TRBV11-2	TRBJ2-7	ASSSDILASYEQY
TRBV6-6	TRBJ2-7	ASRPRGTGGYEQY